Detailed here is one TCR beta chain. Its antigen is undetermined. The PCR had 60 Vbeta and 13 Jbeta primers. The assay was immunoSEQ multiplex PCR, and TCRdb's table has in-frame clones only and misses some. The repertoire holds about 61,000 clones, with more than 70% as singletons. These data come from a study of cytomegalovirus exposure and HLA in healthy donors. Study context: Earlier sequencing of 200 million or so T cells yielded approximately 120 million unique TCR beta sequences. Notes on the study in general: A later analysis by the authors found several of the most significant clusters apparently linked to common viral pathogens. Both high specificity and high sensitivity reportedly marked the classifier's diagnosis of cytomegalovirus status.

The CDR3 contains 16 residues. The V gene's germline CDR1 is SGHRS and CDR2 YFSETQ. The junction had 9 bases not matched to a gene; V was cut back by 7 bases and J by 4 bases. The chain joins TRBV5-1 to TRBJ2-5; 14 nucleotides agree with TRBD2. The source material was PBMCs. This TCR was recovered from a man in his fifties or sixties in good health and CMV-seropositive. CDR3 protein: CASANQGTSGGETQYF. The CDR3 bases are TGCGCCAGCGCCAACCAAGGGACTAGCGGGGGAGAGACCCAGTACTTC.